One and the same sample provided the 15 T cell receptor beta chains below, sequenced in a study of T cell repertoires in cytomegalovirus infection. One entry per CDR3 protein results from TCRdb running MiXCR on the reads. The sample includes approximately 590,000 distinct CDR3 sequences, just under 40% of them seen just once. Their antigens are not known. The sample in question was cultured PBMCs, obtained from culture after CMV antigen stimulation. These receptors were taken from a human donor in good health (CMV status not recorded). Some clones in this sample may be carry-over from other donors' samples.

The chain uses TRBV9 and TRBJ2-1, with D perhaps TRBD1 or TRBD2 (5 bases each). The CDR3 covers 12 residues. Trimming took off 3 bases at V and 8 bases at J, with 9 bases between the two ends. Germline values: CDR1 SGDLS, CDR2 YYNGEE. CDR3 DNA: TGTGCCAGCAGCGGCGAGGGGTATGAGCAGTTCTTC. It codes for CASSGEGYEQFF.

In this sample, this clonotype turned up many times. The CDR3 nucleotides read TGTGCCAGCAGCGACCCCTGGACTAGGCGGGCCGGGGAGCTGTTTTTT. It codes for CASSDPWTRRAGELFF. The rearrangement uses TRBV7-2 and TRBJ2-2, with 7 bases fitting TRBD2. CDR1 is SGHTA, CDR2 FQGNSA, per germline. J gave up 6 bases and V 5 bases, and 12 bases lay outside the gene matches. This CDR3 spans 16 amino acids.

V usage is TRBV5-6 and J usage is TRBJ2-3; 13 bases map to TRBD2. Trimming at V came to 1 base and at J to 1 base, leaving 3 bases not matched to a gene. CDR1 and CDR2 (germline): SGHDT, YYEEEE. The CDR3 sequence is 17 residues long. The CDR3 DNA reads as TGTGCCAGCAGCTTGACTAGCGGGGGGGTAGGCACAGATACGCAGTATTTT. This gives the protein CASSLTSGGVGTDTQYF.

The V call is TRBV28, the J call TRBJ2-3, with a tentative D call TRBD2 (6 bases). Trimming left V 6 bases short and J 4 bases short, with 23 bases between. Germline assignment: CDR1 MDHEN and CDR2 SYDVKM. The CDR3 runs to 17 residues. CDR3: CASSRWGGRAISDTQYF. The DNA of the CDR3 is TGTGCCAGCAGCCGATGGGGAGGCAGGGCAATTTCAGATACGCAGTATTTT.

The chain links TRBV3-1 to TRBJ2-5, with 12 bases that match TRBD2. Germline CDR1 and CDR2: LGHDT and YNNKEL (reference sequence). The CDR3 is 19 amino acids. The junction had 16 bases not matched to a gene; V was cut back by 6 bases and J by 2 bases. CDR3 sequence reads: CASSQRPGRLAGEQETQYF. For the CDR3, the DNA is TGTGCCAGCAGTCAAAGACCTGGGAGACTAGCGGGGGAGCAAGAGACCCAGTACTTC.

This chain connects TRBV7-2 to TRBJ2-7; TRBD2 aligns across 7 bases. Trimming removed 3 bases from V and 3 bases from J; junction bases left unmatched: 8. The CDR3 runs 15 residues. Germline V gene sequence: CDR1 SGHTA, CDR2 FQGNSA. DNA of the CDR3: TGTGCCAGCAGCTTCAGGGAGGGCGGAGGCTACGAGCAGTACTTC. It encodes CASSFREGGGYEQYF.

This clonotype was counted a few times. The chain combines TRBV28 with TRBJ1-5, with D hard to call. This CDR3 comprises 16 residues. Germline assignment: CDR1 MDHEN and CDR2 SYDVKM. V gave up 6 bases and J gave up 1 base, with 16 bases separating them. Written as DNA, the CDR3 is TGTGCCAGCAGGCCCCGACCCACGAGGAGCAATCAGCCCCAGCATTTT. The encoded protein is CASRPRPTRSNQPQHF. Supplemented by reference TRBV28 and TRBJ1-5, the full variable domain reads DVKVTQSSRYLVKRTGEKVFLECVQDMDHENMFWYRQDPGLGLRLIYFSYDVKMKEKGDIPEGYSVSREKKERFSLILESASTNQTSMYLCASRPRPTRSNQPQHFGDGTRLSIL.

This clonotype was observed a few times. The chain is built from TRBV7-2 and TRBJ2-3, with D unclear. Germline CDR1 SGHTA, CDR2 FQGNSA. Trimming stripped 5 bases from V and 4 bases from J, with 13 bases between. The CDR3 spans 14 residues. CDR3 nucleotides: TGTGCCAGCAGCCGACGTTTGGCCTCAGATACGCAGTATTTT. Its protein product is CASSRRLASDTQYF.

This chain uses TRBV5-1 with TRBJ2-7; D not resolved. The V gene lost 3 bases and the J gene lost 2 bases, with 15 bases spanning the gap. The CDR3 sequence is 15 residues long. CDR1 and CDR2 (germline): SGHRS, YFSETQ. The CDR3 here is CASSSAGFFPYEQYF. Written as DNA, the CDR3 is TGCGCCAGCAGCTCCGCAGGATTTTTTCCCTACGAGCAGTACTTC.

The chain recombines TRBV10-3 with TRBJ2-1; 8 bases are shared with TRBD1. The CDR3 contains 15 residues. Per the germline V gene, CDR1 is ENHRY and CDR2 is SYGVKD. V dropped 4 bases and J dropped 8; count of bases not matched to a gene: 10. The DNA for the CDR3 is TGTGCCATCAGTGGGCAGGGGACAGGAGTTGATGAGCAGTTCTTC. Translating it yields CAISGQGTGVDEQFF.

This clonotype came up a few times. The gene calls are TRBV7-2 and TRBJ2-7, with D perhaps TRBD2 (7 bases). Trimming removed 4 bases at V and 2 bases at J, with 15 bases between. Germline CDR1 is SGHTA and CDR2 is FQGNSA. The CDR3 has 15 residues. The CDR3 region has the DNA TGTGCCAGCAGCTCGAGGGGGGGAGGGCCCTACGAGCAGTACTTC. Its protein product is CASSSRGGGPYEQYF.

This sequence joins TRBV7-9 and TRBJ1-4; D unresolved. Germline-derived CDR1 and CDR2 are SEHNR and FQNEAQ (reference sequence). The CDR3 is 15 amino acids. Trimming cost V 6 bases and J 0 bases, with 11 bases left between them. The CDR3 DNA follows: TGTGCCAGCAGGGGCACGCTACCAACTAATGAAAAACTGTTTTTT. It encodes CASRGTLPTNEKLFF.

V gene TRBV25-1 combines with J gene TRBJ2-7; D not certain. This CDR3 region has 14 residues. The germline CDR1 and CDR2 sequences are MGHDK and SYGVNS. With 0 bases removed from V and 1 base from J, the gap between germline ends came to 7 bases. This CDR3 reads CASSEYEGSYEQYF. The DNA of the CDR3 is TGTGCCAGCAGTGAATATGAAGGGTCCTACGAGCAGTACTTC.

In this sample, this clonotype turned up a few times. CDR3 loop: CASSYGGGKAFF. The CDR3 DNA reads as TGTGCCAGCAGTTATGGTGGCGGGAAAGCTTTCTTT. This chain links TRBV6-2 or TRBV6-3 with TRBJ1-1; no reliable D call. V was shortened by 3 bases and J by 9 bases, with 11 bases between the two germline ends. The length of the CDR3 is 12 residues. Germline V CDR1 and CDR2: MNHEY, SVGEGT.

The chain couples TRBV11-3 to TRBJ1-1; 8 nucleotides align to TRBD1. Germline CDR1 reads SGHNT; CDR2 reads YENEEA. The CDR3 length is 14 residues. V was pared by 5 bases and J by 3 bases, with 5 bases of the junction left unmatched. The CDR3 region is CASSVQGADTEAFF. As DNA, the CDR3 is TGTGCCAGCAGCGTGCAGGGGGCGGACACTGAAGCTTTCTTT.